These 12 T cell receptor beta chains came from one sample sequenced in a study of T cells in Graves' hyperthyroidism and ophthalmopathy (dated by TCRdb to between 2017 and 2020). Libraries were prepared through multiplex PCR. The instrument was an Illumina HiSeq 2000. The TCR beta CDR3 regions were amplified from RNA transcripts. A first-round RT-PCR of the TCR CDR3 used the HTBI primer set with the Qiagen OneStep RT-PCR kit. TCRdb handled the public reads itself, with Q25 trimming in fastp and clone calling in MiXCR, and kept productive beta chains. Rows are unified per CDR3 protein, each entry keeping the most common DNA and genes. This sample gives about 640,000 distinct CDR3 sequences in total; less than 25% of them show up just once. The leading ten clones occupy about 35% of the sample. The sample was blood. The receptors were gathered from a man between 25 and 39 years old with Graves' ophthalmopathy.

This clonotype was seen a handful of times. The chain employs TRBV5-8 and TRBJ1-1; 8 bases align to TRBD1. V trimming: 5 bases; J trimming: 4 bases; junction bases outside the gene matches: 10. This CDR3 comprises 15 residues. Germline V lookup: CDR1 SGHTS, CDR2 YDEGEE. The CDR3 region has the DNA TGTGCCAGCAGACTCGCAGGGGGCGGCGGCACTGAAGCTTTCTTT. It specifies CASRLAGGGGTEAFF.

This clonotype was observed a handful of times. It may be a read error: a sequence one base away is much more abundant. The CDR3 bases are TGTGCCAGCAGCTTAGGGACAGGGTACTACGAGCAGTACTTC. Its protein is CASSLGTGYYEQYF. The J gene is TRBJ2-7, the V gene TRBV11-2; TRBD1 matches 8 bases. Germline loops: CDR1 SGHAT, CDR2 FQNNGV. The CDR3 length is 14 residues. The V gene end was trimmed by 1 base and the J gene end by 3 bases; junction bases not matched to a gene: 2.

This clonotype was detected a few times. The CDR3 loop is CASSFELAKNIQYF. DNA of the CDR3: TGTGCCAGCAGTTTTGAGCTAGCCAAAAACATTCAGTACTTC. This chain uses TRBV28 with TRBJ2-4; D not certain. Trimming pared 3 bases from V and 0 bases from J, leaving 6 bases between. The CDR3 loop spans 14 amino acids. Germline V gene sequence: CDR1 MDHEN, CDR2 SYDVKM.

This chain uses TRBV30 with TRBJ1-5; 7 positions agree with TRBD1. CDR1 and CDR2 from the germline V gene are GTSNPN and SVGIG (reference sequence). The V and J ends lost 3 bases and 5 bases, in that order; junction bases with no gene match: 7. CDR3 length equals 14 residues. The CDR3 nucleotides are TGTGCCTGGAGGGGAGGGACAGACGATCAGCCCCAGCATTTT. Amino acids: CAWRGGTDDQPQHF.

The chain is built from TRBV20-1 and TRBJ2-3, with 7 positions matching TRBD1. The CDR3 length is 14 residues. The trim removed 6 bases at V and 6 bases at J, leaving 12 bases unmatched. CDR1 DFQATT and CDR2 SNEGSKA come from the germline V gene (reference sequence). In nucleotides, the CDR3 is TGCAGTGCCCCTAGGAGACAGGGTTGGGATACGCAGTATTTT. As protein: CSAPRRQGWDTQYF.

This clonotype was observed at least ten times. This chain links TRBV12-3 or TRBV12-4 with TRBJ1-1; possibly TRBD1 for D (5 bases). The CDR3 has 12 amino acids. Deletions cut 8 bases from V and 5 bases from J, with 12 bases between. Here the CDR3 reads CASGDRRTEAFF. CDR3 in DNA: TGTGCCAGCGGGGACCGTCGGACTGAAGCTTTCTTT.

This clonotype was counted a few times. The rearrangement links TRBV5-1 to TRBJ1-1, with D tentatively TRBD1 (6 bases). Germline V gene data show CDR1 as SGHRS and CDR2 as YFSETQ. Between the trimmed V and J ends, which lost 2 bases and 5 bases, there was a span of 16 bases. This CDR3 region has 15 residues. As DNA, the CDR3 is TGCGCCAGCAGCTTTTCAACAGGGAGTTGGACTGAAGCTTTCTTT. Residues: CASSFSTGSWTEAFF.

This clonotype was detected many times. V is TRBV2 and J is TRBJ1-5, with D unclear. The V and J ends lost 5 bases and 0 bases respectively, with 20 bases between them. Germline values: CDR1 SNHLY, CDR2 FYNNEI. The CDR3 length is 18 residues. The CDR3 region is CASSLRRESTISNQPQHF. The CDR3 DNA sequence: TGTGCCAGCAGTTTAAGACGGGAAAGTACTATTAGCAATCAGCCCCAGCATTTT.

This clonotype occurred many times. The chain uses TRBV28 and TRBJ1-2; 10 bases align to TRBD1. The CDR3 length is 13 residues. Germline lookup yields CDR1 MDHEN and CDR2 SYDVKM. After removal of 7 bases from V and 5 bases from J, the junction contained 4 bases not matched to a gene. CDR3 loop: CASIRQGAYGYTF. CDR3 coding DNA: TGTGCCAGCATCAGACAGGGGGCATATGGCTACACCTTC.

The V call is TRBV9, the J call TRBJ2-6; 9 bases match TRBD1. Germline lookup yields CDR1 SGDLS and CDR2 YYNGEE. The ends lost 6 bases at V and 2 bases at J; junction bases unmatched: 9. The CDR3 covers 17 residues. The CDR3 reads CASTDTGGAPGANVLTF. Written as DNA, the CDR3 is TGTGCCAGCACCGATACAGGGGGCGCCCCTGGGGCCAACGTCCTGACTTTC.

This clonotype was seen a handful of times. A single base separates this from a much larger clone, so it may be a read error. This sequence joins TRBV7-2 and TRBJ2-5; D possibly corresponds to TRBD1 (5 bases). Per germline, CDR1 SGHTA and CDR2 FQGNSA. The germline V and J ends were trimmed by 4 bases and 2 bases, with 23 bases remaining between them. The CDR3 sequence is 18 residues long. DNA for the CDR3: TGTGCCAGCAGCTCTGTTCAAGGAGTATTGGGGCCACAAGAGACCCAGTACTTC. This translates into CASSSVQGVLGPQETQYF.

The chain uses TRBV4-1 and TRBJ2-7, with 8 bases lining up with TRBD2. V trimming: 0 bases; J trimming: 2 bases; junction bases outside the gene matches: 12. The CDR3 runs 18 residues. Germline V gives CDR1 MGHRA, CDR2 YSYEKL. The CDR3 sequence is CASSQEGKGLGGPYEQYF. CDR3 in DNA: TGCGCCAGCAGCCAAGAAGGAAAGGGACTAGGAGGTCCCTACGAGCAGTACTTC.